This TCR beta chain was sequenced during a study of cytomegalovirus exposure and HLA in healthy donors. The junction had 9 bases not matched to a gene; V was cut back by 7 bases and J by 4 bases. The CDR3 length is 13 residues. Germline CDR1 reads SQVTM; CDR2 reads ANQGSEA. Findings of the study overall: Some 150 TCR beta chains were listed as cytomegalovirus-associated.

60 Vbeta and 13 Jbeta primers were used in PCR. Only in-frame clones appear in the TCRdb table, and some are missing; sequencing was by immunoSEQ multiplex PCR. The table lists roughly 120,000 clones, 75% to 90% of them singletons, with around 1.9% in the top ten. As concerns this clone: Its antigen is still unknown.

The chain uses TRBV29-1 and TRBJ1-2; TRBD1 matches 7 bases. The receptor comes from a man in his forties or fifties in good health and CMV-seronegative. Sequencing was done on a sample of PBMCs. Here the CDR3 DNA reads TGCAGCGACGGAGGGGCAGGGGGCTATGGCTACACCTTC. It yields the protein CSDGGAGGYGYTF.